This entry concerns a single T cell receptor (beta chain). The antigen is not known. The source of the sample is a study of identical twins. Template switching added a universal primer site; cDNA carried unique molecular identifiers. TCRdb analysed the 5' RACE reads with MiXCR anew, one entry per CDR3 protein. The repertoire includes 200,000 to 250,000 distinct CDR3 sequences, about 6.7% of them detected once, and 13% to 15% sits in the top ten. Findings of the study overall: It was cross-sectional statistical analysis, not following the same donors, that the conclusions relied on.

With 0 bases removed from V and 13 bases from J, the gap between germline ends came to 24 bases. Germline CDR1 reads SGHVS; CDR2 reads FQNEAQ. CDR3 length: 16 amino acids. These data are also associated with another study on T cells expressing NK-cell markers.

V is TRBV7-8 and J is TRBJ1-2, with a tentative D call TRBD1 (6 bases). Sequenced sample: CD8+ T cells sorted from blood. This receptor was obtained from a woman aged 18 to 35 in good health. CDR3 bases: TGTGCCAGCAGCTTAGCGCTCGGTGGTGGGGGCGACCCCTTCACCTTC. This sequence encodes CASSLALGGGGDPFTF.